This T cell receptor (beta chain) is drawn from a study of cytomegalovirus exposure and HLA in healthy donors. Sequencing was performed with immunoSEQ multiplex PCR; in TCRdb, only in-frame clones are kept and a portion is missing. The sample gives fewer than 200,000 clones, 85% to 90% of which show up once; 10% to 13% is in the top ten. Germline CDR1 and CDR2: SGHNT and YYREEE (reference sequence). The CDR3 consists of 13 residues. After removal of 4 bases from V and 6 bases from J, the junction contained 4 bases not matched to a gene. Sequenced sample: PBMCs. The receptor's source is a young woman in good health and CMV-seropositive. This chain joins TRBV5-4 and TRBJ2-1; TRBD1 matches at 7 bases. The CDR3 bases are TGTGCCAGCAGCATTGCAGGGGGCAATGAGCAGTTCTTC. This encodes CASSIAGGNEQFF.